The TCR beta chain under discussion was sequenced for a study of cytomegalovirus exposure and HLA in healthy donors. The CDR3 covers 13 residues. Trimming cost V 4 bases and J 5 bases; bases outside gene matches: 2. CDR1 and CDR2 from the germline V gene are SGHDT and YYEEEE. Donors came from a validation cohort of 90 to 150 subjects, distinct from the first 666-subject cohort. Method: immunoSEQ multiplex PCR; TCRdb's copy keeps in-frame clones and lacks some. The table records about 150,000 clones, 65% to 90% of them present only once. This clonotype originated in a man younger than 35 in good health and CMV-seropositive. The chain joins TRBV5-6 to TRBJ1-2, with 10 bases aligning to TRBD1. Sequenced input: PBMCs. The CDR3: CASSPGQGYGYTF. CDR3 coding DNA: TGTGCCAGCAGCCCGGGACAGGGGTATGGCTACACCTTC.